This T cell receptor beta chain is from a study of identical twins. General study points: Findings came from cross-sectional statistics, without long-term follow-up of donors. Diverse VJ usage suggested most zero-insertion clonotypes were not invariant T cells.

TCRdb reprocessed the 5' RACE reads via MiXCR and lists one record per CDR3 protein. Counted here are fewer than 900,000 distinct CDR3 sequences, less than 25% occurring once; the ten biggest clones make up over 4%. This clonotype was observed a handful of times. Antigen specificity is unknown. Germline values: CDR1 MNHNS, CDR2 SASEGT. V lost 5 bases to trimming and J lost 3 bases, with 10 bases between them. The CDR3 loop spans 13 amino acids. This sample also belongs to another study, concerning T cells expressing NK-cell markers. This second report adds: Questions lingered over whether expanded NKG2C+ T cell clones were HCMV-specific.

The sequenced material came from PBMCs. The chain recombines TRBV6-1 with TRBJ1-2; D is unresolved. The sequence was obtained from a woman aged 18 to 35 in good health. The CDR3 protein is CASSPDKDYGYTF. In nucleotides, the CDR3 is TGTGCCAGCAGTCCAGACAAAGACTATGGCTACACCTTC.